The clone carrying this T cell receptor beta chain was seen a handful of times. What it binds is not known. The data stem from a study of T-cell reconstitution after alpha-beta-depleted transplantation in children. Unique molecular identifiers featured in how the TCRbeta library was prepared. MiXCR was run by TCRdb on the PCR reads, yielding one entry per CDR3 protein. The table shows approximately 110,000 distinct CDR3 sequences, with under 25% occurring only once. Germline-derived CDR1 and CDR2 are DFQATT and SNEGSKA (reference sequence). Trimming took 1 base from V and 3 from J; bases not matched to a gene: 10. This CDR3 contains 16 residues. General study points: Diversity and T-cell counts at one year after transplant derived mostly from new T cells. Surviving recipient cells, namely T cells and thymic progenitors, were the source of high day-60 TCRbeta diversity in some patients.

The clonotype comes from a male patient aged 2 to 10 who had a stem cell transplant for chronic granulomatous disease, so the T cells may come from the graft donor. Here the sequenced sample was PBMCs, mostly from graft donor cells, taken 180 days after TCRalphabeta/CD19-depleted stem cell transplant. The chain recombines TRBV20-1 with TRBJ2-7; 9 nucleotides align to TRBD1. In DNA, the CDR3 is TGCAGTGCTAGAGGCCTCAGGACAGGGGAGTACTACGAGCAGTACTTC. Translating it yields CSARGLRTGEYYEQYF.